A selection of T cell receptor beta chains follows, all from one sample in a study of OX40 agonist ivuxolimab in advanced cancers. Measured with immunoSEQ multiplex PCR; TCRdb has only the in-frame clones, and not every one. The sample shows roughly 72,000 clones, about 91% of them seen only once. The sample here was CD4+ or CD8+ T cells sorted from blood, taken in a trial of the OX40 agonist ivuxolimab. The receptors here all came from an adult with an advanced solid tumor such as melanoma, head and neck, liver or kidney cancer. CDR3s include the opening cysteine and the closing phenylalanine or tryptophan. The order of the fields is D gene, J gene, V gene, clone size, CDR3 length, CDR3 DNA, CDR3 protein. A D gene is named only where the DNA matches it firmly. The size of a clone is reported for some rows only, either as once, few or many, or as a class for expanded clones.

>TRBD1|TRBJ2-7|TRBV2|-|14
TGTGCCAGCGGGACAGGGGGCCAGGGGAACGAGCAGTACTTC
CASGTGGQGNEQYF
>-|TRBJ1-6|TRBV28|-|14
TGTGCCAGCAGTTTGATCGGGTATAATTCACCCCTCCACTTT
CASSLIGYNSPLHF
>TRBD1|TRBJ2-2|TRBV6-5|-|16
TGTGCCAGCAGTTACTCTCGCAGGGGGCGCACCGGGGAGCTGTTTTTT
CASSYSRRGRTGELFF
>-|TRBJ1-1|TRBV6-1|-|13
TGTGCCAGCAGTGAACGCCCGAGGACTGAAGCTTTCTTT
CASSERPRTEAFF
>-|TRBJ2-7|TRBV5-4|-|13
TGTGCCAGCAGCTTACAGGGCGCTTACGAGCAGTACTTC
CASSLQGAYEQYF
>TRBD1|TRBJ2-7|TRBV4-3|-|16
TGCGCCAGCAGCCCCTTGCCGGGACAGGCCTTCGGCGAGCAGTACTTC
CASSPLPGQAFGEQYF
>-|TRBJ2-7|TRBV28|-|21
TGTGCCAGCAGCCCTTCCTTAAGGGGGGCGCTGGTAATAGGATACTCCTACGAGCAGTACTTC
CASSPSLRGALVIGYSYEQYF
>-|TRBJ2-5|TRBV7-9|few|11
TGTGCCAGCAGCTCCCAAGAGACCCAGTACTTC
CASSSQETQYF
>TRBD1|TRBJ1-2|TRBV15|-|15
TGTGCCACCAGCAGAGACCAGGGGGTATACTATGGCTACACCTTC
CATSRDQGVYYGYTF
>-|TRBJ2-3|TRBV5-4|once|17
TGTGCCAGCAGCTTGGACGGGGGAGGGGGGAGCACAGATACGCAGTATTTT
CASSLDGGGGSTDTQYF
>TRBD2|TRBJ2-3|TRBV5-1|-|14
TGCGCCAGCAGCCCGGGGGGATTCACAGATACGCAGTATTTT
CASSPGGFTDTQYF
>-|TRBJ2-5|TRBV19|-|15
TGTGCCAGTAGAGGGGGTAGCGGAGGGAAAGAGACCCAGTACTTC
CASRGGSGGKETQYF
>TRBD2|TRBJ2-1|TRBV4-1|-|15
TGCGCCAGCAGCCAAGAGAGGCTAGCGGGAAGTGAGCAGTTCTTC
CASSQERLAGSEQFF
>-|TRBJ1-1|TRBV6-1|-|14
TGTGCCAGCAGTGTGGGGACGGAGAACACTGAAGCTTTCTTT
CASSVGTENTEAFF
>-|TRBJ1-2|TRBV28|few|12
TGTGCCAGCAGTCTAGCTAACTATGGCTACACCTTC
CASSLANYGYTF
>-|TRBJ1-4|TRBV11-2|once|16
TGTGCCAGCAGCTTAGGGCTGGGATCAACTAATGAAAAACTGTTTTTT
CASSLGLGSTNEKLFF
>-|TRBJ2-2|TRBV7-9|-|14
TGTGCCAGCGGTGGGGGGCAATACACCGGGGAGCTGTTTTTT
CASGGGQYTGELFF
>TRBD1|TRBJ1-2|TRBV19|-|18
TGTGCCAGTACCTCAAATGGGTTTAGGGACAGGAGTTCCTATGGCTACACCTTC
CASTSNGFRDRSSYGYTF
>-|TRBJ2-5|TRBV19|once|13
TGTGCCAGTAGTAGAGGGGTCAGGGAGACCCAGTACTTC
CASSRGVRETQYF
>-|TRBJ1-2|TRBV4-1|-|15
TGCGCCAGCAGCGCAAGCGGACAGCCAAACTATGGCTACACCTTC
CASSASGQPNYGYTF
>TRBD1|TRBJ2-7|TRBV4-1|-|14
TGCGCCAGCAGCCAACCAGGGGGCAACTACGAGCAGTACTTC
CASSQPGGNYEQYF
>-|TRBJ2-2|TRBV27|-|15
TGTGCCAGCAGTTTCCGGGGACTGTGGATCGGGGAGCTGTTTTTT
CASSFRGLWIGELFF
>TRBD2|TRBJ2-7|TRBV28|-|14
TGTGCCAGCAACCTTGACGGGGGGGCGGACGAGCAGTACTTC
CASNLDGGADEQYF
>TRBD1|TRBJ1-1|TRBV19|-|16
TGTGCCAGTAGTACCTACACAGGGGGCCTGAACACTGAAGCTTTCTTT
CASSTYTGGLNTEAFF